This T cell receptor beta chain originates from a study of OX40 agonist ivuxolimab in advanced cancers. Across the whole study: Patients received the agonistic anti-OX40 (CD134) antibody ivuxolimab. The dose-escalation cohort was roughly 84% male, with a mean age of about 58 years, ranging about 23 to 80. Therapy given before enrollment (anti-PD-1, anti-PD-L1 or anti-CTLA-4) was allowed, and over 35% had some.

Remarks on this clone: The target antigen is unknown.

Overall study results and limits: Clones of CD4+ and CD8+ blood T cells grew by week 6 at doses of 0.1 to 3.0 mg/kg.

The CDR3 sequence is 17 residues long. V was clipped by 4 bases and J by 2 bases; unmatched bases: 7. Germline V CDR1 and CDR2: SGDLS, YYNGEE. Generated by immunoSEQ multiplex PCR, the TCRdb table keeps only in-frame clones and is missing some. The sample yields about 35,000 clones, roughly 80% seen once. The specimen was CD4+ or CD8+ T cells sorted from blood, collected in a trial of the OX40 agonist ivuxolimab. This clonotype originated in an adult with an advanced solid tumor such as melanoma, head and neck, liver or kidney cancer. The J gene is TRBJ2-1, the V gene TRBV9; 12 positions match TRBD2. DNA of the CDR3: TGTGCCAGCAGCCTCGGACTAGCGGGATCACCCTACAATGAGCAGTTCTTC. This encodes CASSLGLAGSPYNEQFF.